Following are 25 T cell receptor beta chains from one sample sequenced in a study of blood T cell repertoires in COVID-19. Produced via immunoSEQ multiplex PCR; TCRdb's table is partial and in-frame only. The sample lists 350,000 to 450,000 clones; roughly four fifths were seen once. Sequenced sample: PBMCs or T cells enriched from blood (not recorded which). The receptors originated from a woman in her fifties or sixties who had recovered from COVID-19.

The chain employs TRBV30 and TRBJ1-6, with D possibly TRBD1 on 6 matching bases. Germline-derived CDR1 and CDR2 are GTSNPN and SVGIG (reference sequence). The CDR3 length is 15 residues. The germline V and J ends were trimmed by 7 bases and 10 bases, with 23 bases remaining between them. The CDR3 nucleotides are TGTGCCTCGTCCGTTGGGCAGGGGAGTTTATCACCCCTCCACTTT. It specifies CASSVGQGSLSPLHF.

This chain links TRBV6-6 with TRBJ1-1, with a weak D call TRBD1 (6 bases). The germline V gene encodes CDR1 MNHNY and CDR2 SVGAGI (reference sequence). V lost 0 bases and J lost 1, with 9 bases in between. This CDR3 comprises 15 residues. The CDR3 bases are TGTGCCAGCAGTTACTCGGGGGCTCCGAACACTGAAGCTTTCTTT. The encoded protein is CASSYSGAPNTEAFF.

About this clone itself: A read error may produce the germline difference seen at one junction end. The rearrangement joins TRBV20-1 to TRBJ1-2; perhaps TRBD1 as D (6 bases). This CDR3 is 11 amino acids long. Germline lookup yields CDR1 DFQATT and CDR2 SNEGSKA (reference sequence). CDR3: CSARELDSLNF. DNA of the CDR3: TGCAGTGCTAGAGAGTTGGACAGCTTAAACTTC.

CDR3 sequence (DNA): TGTGCCAGCAGCAAAGAGTGGACAGGCAGTAATGAAAAACTGTTTTTT. Its protein is CASSKEWTGSNEKLFF. The V call is TRBV11-3, the J call TRBJ1-4, with 7 bases aligning to TRBD1. The CDR3 runs 16 residues. Losses at the gene ends were 5 bases for V and 4 bases for J; bases not matched to a gene: 10. Germline lookup yields CDR1 SGHNT and CDR2 YENEEA.

J is TRBJ1-3 and V is TRBV11-2, with 7 bases matching TRBD1. Per germline, CDR1 SGHAT and CDR2 FQNNGV. Unmatched junction bases numbered 5, after V lost 5 bases and J lost 4 bases. The CDR3 covers 14 residues. This CDR3 is CASSPTGLGNTIYF. In DNA, the CDR3 is TGTGCCAGCAGCCCGACAGGGCTCGGAAACACCATATATTTT.

The gene calls are TRBV7-6 and TRBJ2-7; possible D gene TRBD1, 6 bases. Germline V gene lookup returns CDR1 SGHVS and CDR2 FNYEAQ. Trimming took off 4 bases at V and 0 bases at J, with 10 bases between the two ends. The CDR3 covers 14 residues. CDR3 in DNA: TGTGCCAGCAGCTCCCGGGACATCTCCTACGAGCAGTACTTC. It specifies CASSSRDISYEQYF.

This clone was observed once. The chain links TRBV18 to TRBJ1-3, with 9 bases identical to TRBD1. Germline loops: CDR1 KGHSH, CDR2 LQKENI. The V segment lost 3 bases and the J segment 5 bases; nucleotides outside the gene matches: 2. The CDR3 sequence is 14 residues long. CDR3 region: CASSPGQGRNTIYF. In nucleotides, the CDR3 is TGTGCCAGCTCACCCGGACAGGGGAGAAACACCATATATTTT.

The chain links TRBV4-1 to TRBJ2-1, with D possibly matching TRBD2 (5 bases). V was clipped by 1 base and J by 5 bases, with 12 bases between them. The CDR3 is made up of 15 amino acids. Germline V gene data show CDR1 as MGHRA and CDR2 as YSYEKL. CDR3 sequence reads: CASSQAGLGNNEQFF. The CDR3 region has the DNA TGCGCCAGCAGCCAAGCGGGGTTGGGAAACAATGAGCAGTTCTTC.

The chain links TRBV24-1 to TRBJ1-1; 8 bases match TRBD1. Looked up from germline, CDR1 is KGHDR and CDR2 is SFDVKD. There are 15 residues in the CDR3. V lost 2 bases, J lost 2 bases, and 3 bases stayed unmatched. CDR3 nucleotide sequence: TGTGCCACCAGTGATTACAGGGGGGGAAACACTGAAGCTTTCTTT. It encodes CATSDYRGGNTEAFF.

This chain uses TRBV3-1 (or the pseudogene TRBV3-2) with TRBJ1-2; 9 nucleotides align to TRBD1. CDR1 is LGHDT and CDR2 is YNNKEL in the germline V gene (reference sequence). The CDR3 is 13 residues long. Unmatched junction bases numbered 7, after V lost 6 bases and J lost 8 bases. CDR3 residues: CASRGQGTPGYTF. As DNA, the CDR3 is TGTGCCAGCAGGGGACAGGGTACACCCGGCTACACCTTC.

This clone was picked up one time. The chain has TRBV14 and TRBJ2-1; tentative D call: TRBD1 (6 bases). This CDR3 is 15 amino acids long. V was pared by 3 bases and J by 2 bases, with 11 bases between. Germline CDR1 SGHDN, CDR2 FVKESK. The CDR3 DNA reads as TGTGCCAGCAGCCAGGCGGACAGTGCCTACAATGAGCAGTTCTTC. It encodes CASSQADSAYNEQFF.

The CDR3 DNA reads TGTGCCATCACAGGAACAGGTAATCAGCCCCAGCATTTT. It encodes CAITGTGNQPQHF. The rearrangement joins TRBV6-5 to TRBJ1-5; possibly TRBD1 for D (5 bases). The V and J ends lost 10 bases and 4 bases respectively, with 14 bases between them. Germline assignment: CDR1 MNHEY and CDR2 SVGAGI. The CDR3 loop spans 13 amino acids.

The J gene is TRBJ2-7, the V gene TRBV14; D perhaps matches TRBD2 (6 bases). The germline gives CDR1 SGHDN, CDR2 FVKESK. The CDR3 sequence is 15 residues long. V lost 1 base to trimming and J lost 2 bases, with 12 bases between them. CDR3 amino acids: CASSQGSGLPYEQYF. CDR3 in DNA: TGTGCCAGCAGCCAAGGGTCGGGACTCCCCTACGAGCAGTACTTC. Together with reference TRBV14 and TRBJ2-7, the CDR3 gives the full variable domain: EAGVTQFPSHSVIEKGQTVTLRCDPISGHDNLYWYRRVMGKEIKFLLHFVKESKQDESGMPNNRFLAERTGGTYSTLKVQPAELEDSGVYFCASSQGSGLPYEQYFGPGTRLTVT.

The chain joins TRBV11-3 to TRBJ2-1; tentatively, D is TRBD1 (5 bases). The germline CDR1 and CDR2 sequences are SGHNT and YENEEA. Trimming took 5 bases from V and 5 from J, leaving 16 bases between them. The CDR3 is made up of 15 amino acids. Here the CDR3 reads CASSRSRVQDNEQFF. CDR3 sequence (DNA): TGTGCCAGCAGCCGAAGCAGAGTACAGGACAATGAGCAGTTCTTC.

This sequence joins TRBV5-4 and TRBJ2-2; the D gene is possibly TRBD1 (5 bases). This CDR3 region has 14 residues. Between the trimmed V and J ends, which lost 2 bases and 4 bases, there was a span of 9 bases. Germline V lookup: CDR1 SGHNT, CDR2 YYREEE (reference sequence). For the CDR3, the DNA is TGTGCCAGCAGCTTAGACAGCCTCACCGGGGAGCTGTTTTTT. This codes for CASSLDSLTGELFF.

V gene TRBV2 combines with J gene TRBJ2-1; TRBD1 agrees at 8 bases. The CDR3 contains 14 residues. Germline values: CDR1 SNHLY, CDR2 FYNNEI. Trimming at V came to 8 bases and at J to 13 bases, leaving 16 bases not matched to a gene. The CDR3 DNA follows: TGTGCCAGCGTTGTTACGGCTGGGACAGGCGTACAGTTCTTC. Translation: CASVVTAGTGVQFF. Supplemented by reference TRBV2 and TRBJ2-1, the full variable domain reads EPEVTQTPSHQVTQMGQEVILRCVPISNHLYFYWYRQILGQKVEFLVSFYNNEISEKSEIFDDQFSVERPDGSNFTLKIRSTKLEDSAMYFCASVVTAGTGVQFFGPGTRLTVL.

The chain carries TRBV19 and TRBJ1-2; 8 nucleotides line up with TRBD1. From germline, CDR1 is LNHDA and CDR2 SQIVND (reference sequence). The length of the CDR3 is 17 residues. V lost 7 bases, J lost 8 bases, and 21 bases stayed unmatched. The CDR3 DNA follows: TGTGCCAGTACCCTCTTACAGGCCCAGGGGGCCTGGTGGGGCTACACCTTC. The encoded protein is CASTLLQAQGAWWGYTF.

The chain carries TRBV5-4 and TRBJ1-2; D is uncertain. CDR1 and CDR2 from the germline V gene are SGHNT and YYREEE (reference sequence). The CDR3 contains 16 residues. Trimming took 0 bases from V and 3 from J, leaving 15 bases between them. CDR3 bases: TGTGCCAGCAGCTTGGGTTGGGCAGCACAAGACTATGGCTACACCTTC. Its protein product is CASSLGWAAQDYGYTF.

The rearrangement links TRBV5-4 to TRBJ2-2; tentative D call: TRBD2 (6 bases). Germline lookup yields CDR1 SGHNT and CDR2 YYREEE (reference sequence). Trimming removed 4 bases from V and 5 bases from J, with 12 bases in between. The CDR3 covers 14 residues. CDR3 nucleotide sequence: TGTGCCAGCAGCCGGACCGGGGGAACCGGGGAGCTGTTTTTT. Translation: CASSRTGGTGELFF.

The rearrangement uses TRBV6-2 or TRBV6-3 and TRBJ1-2, with 7 bases aligning to TRBD1. Germline V gene data show CDR1 as MNHEY and CDR2 as SVGEGT. Unmatched junction bases numbered 3, after V lost 5 bases and J lost 3 bases. The CDR3 extends over 13 amino acids. The CDR3: CASSIDRDYGYTF. The CDR3 DNA is TGTGCCAGCAGTATCGACAGGGACTATGGCTACACCTTC.

The chain is built from TRBV6-5 and TRBJ2-2, with 15 positions matching TRBD2. Germline V gene lookup returns CDR1 MNHEY and CDR2 SVGAGI. Trimming cost V 10 bases and J 6 bases; bases outside gene matches: 3. The length of the CDR3 is 14 residues. The CDR3 reads CATWTSGGAGELFF. The CDR3 bases are TGTGCCACATGGACTAGCGGGGGGGCCGGGGAGCTGTTTTTT.

The chain employs TRBV6-5 and TRBJ1-6, with 8 bases that match TRBD1. V shed 7 bases, J shed 5 bases, and the junction held 7 bases outside the gene matches. In germline, CDR1 is MNHEY, CDR2 SVGAGI. The CDR3 runs to 15 residues. CDR3 loop: CASNLPTGDNSPLHF. In DNA form, the CDR3 reads TGTGCCAGCAACCTACCGACAGGGGATAATTCACCCCTCCACTTT.

V usage is TRBV5-1 and J usage is TRBJ2-2; tentatively, D is TRBD2 (5 bases). Germline CDR1 reads SGHRS; CDR2 reads YFSETQ. The CDR3 sequence is 16 residues long. Deletions cut 2 bases from V and 4 bases from J, with 15 bases between. Here the CDR3 reads CASSFVSRGSTGELFF. In DNA form, the CDR3 reads TGCGCCAGCAGCTTTGTGTCCAGAGGGAGCACCGGGGAGCTGTTTTTT. Complete variable domain (other parts from reference TRBV5-1 and TRBJ2-2): KAGVTQTPRYLIKTRGQQVTLSCSPISGHRSVSWYQQTPGQGLQFLFEYFSETQRNKGNFPGRFSGRQFSNSRSEMNVSTLELGDSALYLCASSFVSRGSTGELFFGEGSRLTVL.

The chain has TRBV6-1 and TRBJ1-4, with 9 bases fitting TRBD1. Germline CDR1 is MNHNS and CDR2 is SASEGT. Trimming cost V 3 bases and J 6 bases; bases outside gene matches: 8. The CDR3 has 16 amino acids. The CDR3, as DNA: TGTGCCAGCAGTGAGGGGGACAGGGCGTGGGATGAAAAACTGTTTTTT. This encodes CASSEGDRAWDEKLFF.

The V gene is TRBV15, the J gene TRBJ2-3; possibly TRBD2 for D (5 bases). Trimming stripped 0 bases from V and 7 bases from J, with 23 bases between. Germline V gene data show CDR1 as LNHNV and CDR2 as YYDKDF (reference sequence). The CDR3 sequence is 18 residues long. The CDR3 DNA reads TGTGCCACCAGCAGAGACAAAGCTCTGACCGGGATTTCGCATACGCAGTATTTT. Its translation: CATSRDKALTGISHTQYF.